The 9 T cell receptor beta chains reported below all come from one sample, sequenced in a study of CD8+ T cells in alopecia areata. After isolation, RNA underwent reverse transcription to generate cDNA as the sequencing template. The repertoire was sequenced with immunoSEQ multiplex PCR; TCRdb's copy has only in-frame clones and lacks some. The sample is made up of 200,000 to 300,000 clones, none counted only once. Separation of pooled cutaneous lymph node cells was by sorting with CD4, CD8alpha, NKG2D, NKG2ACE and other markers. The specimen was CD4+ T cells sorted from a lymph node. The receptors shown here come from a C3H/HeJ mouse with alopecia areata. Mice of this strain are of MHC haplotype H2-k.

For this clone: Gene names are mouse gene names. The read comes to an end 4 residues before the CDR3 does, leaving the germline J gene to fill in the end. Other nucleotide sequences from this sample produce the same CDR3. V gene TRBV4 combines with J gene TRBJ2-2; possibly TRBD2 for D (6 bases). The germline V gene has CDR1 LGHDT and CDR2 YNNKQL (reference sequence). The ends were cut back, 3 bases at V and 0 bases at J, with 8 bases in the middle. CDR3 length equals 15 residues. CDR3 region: CASSYWGANTGQLYF. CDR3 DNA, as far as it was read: TGTGCCAGCAGCTACTGGGGTGCAAACACCGGG.

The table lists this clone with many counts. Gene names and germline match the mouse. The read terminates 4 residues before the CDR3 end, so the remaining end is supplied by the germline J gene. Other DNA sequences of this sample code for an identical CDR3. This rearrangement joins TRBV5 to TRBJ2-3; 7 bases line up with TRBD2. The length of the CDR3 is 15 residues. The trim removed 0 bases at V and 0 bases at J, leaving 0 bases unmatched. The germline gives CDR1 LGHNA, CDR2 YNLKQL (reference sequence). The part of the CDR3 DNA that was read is TGTGCCAGCAGCCAAGAGGGGGGGAGTGCAGAA. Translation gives CASSQEGGSAE. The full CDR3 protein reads CASSQEGGSAETLYF.

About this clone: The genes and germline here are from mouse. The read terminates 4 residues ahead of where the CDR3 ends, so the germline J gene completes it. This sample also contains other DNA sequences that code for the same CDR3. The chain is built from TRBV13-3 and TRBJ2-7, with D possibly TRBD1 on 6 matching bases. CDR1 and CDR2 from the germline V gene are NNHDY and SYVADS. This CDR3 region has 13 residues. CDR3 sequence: CASSERGRDEQYF. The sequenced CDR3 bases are TGTGCCAGCAGTGAAAGGGGGAGGGAT.

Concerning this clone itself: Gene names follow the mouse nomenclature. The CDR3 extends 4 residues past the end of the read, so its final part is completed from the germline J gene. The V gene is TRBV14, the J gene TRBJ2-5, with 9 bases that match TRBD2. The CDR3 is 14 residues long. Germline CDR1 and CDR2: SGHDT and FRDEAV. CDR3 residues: CASSPDWGKDTQYF. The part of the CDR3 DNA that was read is TGTGCCAGCAGTCCCGACTGGGGGAAAGAC.

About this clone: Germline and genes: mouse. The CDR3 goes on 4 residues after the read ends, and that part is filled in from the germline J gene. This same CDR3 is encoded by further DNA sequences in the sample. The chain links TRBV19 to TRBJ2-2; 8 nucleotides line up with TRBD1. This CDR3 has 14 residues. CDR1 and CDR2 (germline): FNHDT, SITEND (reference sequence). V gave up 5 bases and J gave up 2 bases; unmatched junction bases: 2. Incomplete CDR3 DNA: TGTGCCAGCAGCAGGGACAGGAACACCGGG. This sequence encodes CASSRDRNTG. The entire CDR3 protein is CASSRDRNTGQLYF.

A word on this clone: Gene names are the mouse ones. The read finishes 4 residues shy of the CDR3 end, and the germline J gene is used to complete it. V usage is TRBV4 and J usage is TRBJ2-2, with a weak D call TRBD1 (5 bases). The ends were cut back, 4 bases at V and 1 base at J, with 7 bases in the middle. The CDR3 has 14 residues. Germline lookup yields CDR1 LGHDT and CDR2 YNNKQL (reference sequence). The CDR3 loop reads CASSFRENTGQLYF. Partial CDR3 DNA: TGTGCCAGCAGCTTCAGGGAAAACACCGGG.

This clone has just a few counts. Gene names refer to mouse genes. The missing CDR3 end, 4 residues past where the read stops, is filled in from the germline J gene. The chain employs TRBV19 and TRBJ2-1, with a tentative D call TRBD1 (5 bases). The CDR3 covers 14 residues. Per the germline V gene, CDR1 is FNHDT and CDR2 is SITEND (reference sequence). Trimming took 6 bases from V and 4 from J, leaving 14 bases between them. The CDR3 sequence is CASIPRQKYAEQFF. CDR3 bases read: TGTGCCAGCATTCCGAGACAGAAATATGCT.

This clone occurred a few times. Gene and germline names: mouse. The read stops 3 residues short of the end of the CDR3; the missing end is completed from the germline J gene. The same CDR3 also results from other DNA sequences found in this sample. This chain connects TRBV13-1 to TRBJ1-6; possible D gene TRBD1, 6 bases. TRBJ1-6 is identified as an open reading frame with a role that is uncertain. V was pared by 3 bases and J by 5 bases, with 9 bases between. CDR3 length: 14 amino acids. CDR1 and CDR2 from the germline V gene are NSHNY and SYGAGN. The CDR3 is CASSAGTNNSPLYF. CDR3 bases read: TGTGCCAGCAGTGCCGGGACAAATAATTCGCCC.

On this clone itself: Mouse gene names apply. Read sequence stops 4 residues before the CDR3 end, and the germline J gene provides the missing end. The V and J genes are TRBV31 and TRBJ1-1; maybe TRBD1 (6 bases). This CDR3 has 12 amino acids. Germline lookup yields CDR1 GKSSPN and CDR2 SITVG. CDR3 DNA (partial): TGTGCCTGGAGTCTGGGGGCTGCA. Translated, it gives CAWSLGAA. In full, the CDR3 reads CAWSLGAAEVFF.